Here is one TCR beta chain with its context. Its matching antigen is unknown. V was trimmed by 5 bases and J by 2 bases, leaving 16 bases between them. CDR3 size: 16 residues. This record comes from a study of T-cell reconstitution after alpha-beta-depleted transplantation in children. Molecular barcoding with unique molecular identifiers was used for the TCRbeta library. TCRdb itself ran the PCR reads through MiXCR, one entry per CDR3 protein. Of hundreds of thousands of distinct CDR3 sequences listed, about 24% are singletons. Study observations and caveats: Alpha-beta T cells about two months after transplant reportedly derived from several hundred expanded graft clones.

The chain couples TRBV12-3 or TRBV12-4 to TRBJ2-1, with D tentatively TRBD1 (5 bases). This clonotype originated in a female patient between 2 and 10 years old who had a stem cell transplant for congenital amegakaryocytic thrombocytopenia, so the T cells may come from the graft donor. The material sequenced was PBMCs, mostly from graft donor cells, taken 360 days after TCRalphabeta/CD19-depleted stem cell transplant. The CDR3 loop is CASSDPRVMAYNEQFF. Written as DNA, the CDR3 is TGTGCCAGCAGTGACCCCAGGGTAATGGCCTACAATGAGCAGTTCTTC.